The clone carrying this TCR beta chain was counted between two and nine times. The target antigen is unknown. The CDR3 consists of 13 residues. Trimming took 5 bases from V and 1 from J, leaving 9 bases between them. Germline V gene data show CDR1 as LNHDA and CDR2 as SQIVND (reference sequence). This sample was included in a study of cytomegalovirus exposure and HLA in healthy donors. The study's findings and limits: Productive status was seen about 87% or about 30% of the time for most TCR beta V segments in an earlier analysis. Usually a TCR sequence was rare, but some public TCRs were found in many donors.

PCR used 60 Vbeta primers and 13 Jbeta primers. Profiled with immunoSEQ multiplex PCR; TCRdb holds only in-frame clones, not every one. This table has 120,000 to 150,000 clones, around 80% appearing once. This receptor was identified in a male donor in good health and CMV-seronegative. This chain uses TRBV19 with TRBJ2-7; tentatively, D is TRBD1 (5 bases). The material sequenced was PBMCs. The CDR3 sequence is CASSARQSYEQYF. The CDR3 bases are TGTGCCAGTAGTGCCCGACAGTCCTACGAGCAGTACTTC.